This record covers a single T cell receptor (beta chain). The antigen remains unidentified. Assay used: immunoSEQ multiplex PCR; TCRdb lists only in-frame clones, some missing. This sample has about 200,000 clones; about two thirds occur once, and the top ten carry 13%. V gave up 5 bases and J gave up 0 bases; unmatched junction bases: 13. This CDR3 has 17 residues. Per germline, CDR1 LGHNA and CDR2 YNFKEQ. These data come from a study of cytotoxic CD8 clonotypes in ibrutinib-treated CLL. Study overall: Samples yielded averages of approximately 260,000 productive templates and some 94,000 productive rearrangements.

Study results and caveats: Shared public clonotypes were rare, and on treatment they either got smaller or stayed the same. In comparison with age-matched healthy donors, baseline clonality was higher and tracked circulating CD8+ T-cell counts.

Genomic DNA for TCR beta libraries, 1.5 to 2 micrograms, came from cryopreserved PBMCs. This chain connects TRBV4-2 to TRBJ2-7, with 7 bases fitting TRBD2. This sequence was found in a human donor with chronic lymphocytic leukemia. The sample here was PBMCs, taken after 24 months of ibrutinib treatment. The CDR3 coding sequence is TGTGCCAGCAGCTCCCATAGAGATAGCGGGCCCTCCTACGAGCAGTACTTC. It yields the protein CASSSHRDSGPSYEQYF.